This T cell receptor beta chain was identified during a study of control samples from healthy donors and cancer patients. TCRdb keeps only in-frame clones here, not all; method: immunoSEQ multiplex PCR. The profile shows about 150,000 clones, approximately 94% of them singletons. Germline V lookup: CDR1 LGHNT, CDR2 FRNRAP. CDR3 length: 14 amino acids. With 7 bases removed from V and 0 bases from J, the gap between germline ends came to 12 bases. The rearrangement joins TRBV12-5 to TRBJ1-2; unclear D gene. This TCR was sampled from a man aged 40-55 years in good health. The sample taken for sequencing was blood. The CDR3 protein is CASALGGSNYGYTF. For the CDR3, the DNA is TGTGCTAGTGCCCTAGGTGGGTCTAACTATGGCTACACCTTC. Complete variable domain (other parts from reference TRBV12-5 and TRBJ1-2): DARVTQTPRHKVTEMGQEVTMRCQPILGHNTVFWYRQTMMQGLELLAYFRNRAPLDDSGMPKDRFSAEMPDATLATLKIQPSEPRDSAVYFCASALGGSNYGYTFGSGTRLTVV.